A selection of T cell receptor beta chains follows, all from one sample in a study of monozygotic twins with inflammatory bowel disease. For each CDR3 protein, TCRdb gives one entry from its re-call of the 5' RACE reads, without DNA. The listing records fewer than 550,000 distinct CDR3 sequences. Material for sequencing was blood. The source is a human donor with ulcerative colitis or Crohn's disease, or a healthy co-twin of an affected twin (not recorded which). Each CDR3 is given with its conserved first and last residue.

TRBV11-2	TRBJ2-5	CASSSKRGLAGDLETQYF
TRBV29-1	TRBJ1-2	CSVEGTRHGYTF
TRBV5-4	TRBJ1-4	CASSSRRTGASEKLFF
TRBV5-1	TRBJ2-2	CASSGGGPRIGELFF
TRBV7-2	TRBJ1-5	CASSFLAGNNQPQHF
TRBV6-5	TRBJ1-1	CASTDRKAEAFF
TRBV18	TRBJ1-1	CASSPRQGDGTEAFF
TRBV20-1	TRBJ2-3	CSASKRTSTDTQYF
TRBV6-5	TRBJ2-3	CASSYLGALTQYF
TRBV6-1	TRBJ2-1	CASSGPGLAVYNEQFF
TRBV20-1	TRBJ1-1	CSAELRTGFDTEAFF
TRBV10-3	TRBJ1-1	CAIRGTAPNTEAFF
TRBV7-9	TRBJ1-5	CASSPGGVSGQPQHF
TRBV5-5	TRBJ2-7	CASSSVGGRAYEQYF
TRBV5-6	TRBJ1-5	CASSWSGTGNQPQHF
TRBV4-3	TRBJ2-3	CASSQRAGGLTDTQYF
TRBV10-3	TRBJ2-1	CAISDGTSGYNEQFF
TRBV7-6	TRBJ2-1	CASSLRDDEQFF
TRBV7-2	TRBJ2-7	CASSSPGLGAYEQYF
TRBV15	TRBJ1-6	CATRRDGSSNSPLHF
TRBV24-1	TRBJ2-5	CATSDDGLAGGETQYF
TRBV30	TRBJ2-1	CAWSGLTYNEQFF
TRBV20-1	TRBJ2-7	CSASLGQRGAYEQYF
TRBV5-1	TRBJ2-5	CASSLDLRGTQYF
TRBV4-3	TRBJ2-7	CASSQARTPPGEQYF
TRBV18	TRBJ1-1	CASSPLRGAQMDDTEAFF
TRBV5-6	TRBJ2-5	CASSPGSPQETQYF
TRBV5-1	TRBJ2-1	CASSPELAANNEQFF
TRBV27	TRBJ2-7	CASRLGPRNEQYF
TRBV7-2	TRBJ2-3	CASSVNADTQYF
TRBV5-6	TRBJ2-7	CASSLFKSRWTGNYEQYF
TRBV29-1	TRBJ2-5	CSVDGIGAGTETQYF
TRBV7-9	TRBJ2-1	CASSSPGTEFYNEQFF
TRBV5-1	TRBJ1-1	CASSPQQGSYTEAFF
TRBV5-1	TRBJ2-3	CASKQTAPGPDTQYF
TRBV30	TRBJ2-1	CAWSPTSNNEQFF
TRBV25-1	TRBJ2-7	CASSEQQGAAYEQYF
TRBV20-1	TRBJ2-7	CSARDSGGFPYEQYF
TRBV7-2	TRBJ1-5	CASSPLGGDQPQHF
TRBV10-2	TRBJ1-1	CASIGGRPEAFF
TRBV18	TRBJ2-5	CASSLGLTGVGTQYF
TRBV28	TRBJ2-4	CASSSPGVGVKNIQYF
TRBV7-3	TRBJ2-1	CASSPKLAVLNEQFF
TRBV2	TRBJ1-4	CASRGGGFEEKLFF
TRBV4-1	TRBJ1-1	CASSQGTAVVGVTEAFF
TRBV18	TRBJ1-3	CASSPNRGTTGNTIYF
TRBV3-1	TRBJ1-2	CASSGVQGARGYTF
TRBV18	TRBJ1-6	CASSPKRPGTGDSPLHF
TRBV5-1	TRBJ1-1	CASSLGRDRPNTEAFF
TRBV30	TRBJ2-1	CAWSSAFRQPVYNEQFF
TRBV5-5	TRBJ2-7	CASSLRGQQTYEQYF
TRBV6-1	TRBJ2-2	CASSEGDTGELFF
TRBV5-1	TRBJ2-7	CASSLGGPGNEQYF
TRBV6-5	TRBJ1-5	CASSSTTGAPGQPQHF